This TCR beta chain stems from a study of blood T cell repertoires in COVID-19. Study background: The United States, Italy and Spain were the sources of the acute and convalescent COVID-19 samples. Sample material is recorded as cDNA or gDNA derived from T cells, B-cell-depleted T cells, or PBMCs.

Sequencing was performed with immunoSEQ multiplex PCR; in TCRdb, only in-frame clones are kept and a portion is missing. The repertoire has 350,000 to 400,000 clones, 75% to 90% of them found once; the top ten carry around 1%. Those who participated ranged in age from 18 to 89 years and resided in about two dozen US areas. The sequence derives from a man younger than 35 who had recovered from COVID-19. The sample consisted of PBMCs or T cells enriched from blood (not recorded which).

The DNA of the CDR3 is TGTGCCAGCAGCCTCAGACTAGCTCCAGATACGCAGTATTTT. Translating it yields CASSLRLAPDTQYF. J is TRBJ2-3 and V is TRBV9, with 7 bases aligning to TRBD2. The CDR3 totals 14 residues. After removal of 4 bases from V and 4 bases from J, the junction contained 6 bases not matched to a gene. CDR1 and CDR2 from the germline V gene are SGDLS and YYNGEE.